A single sample is the source of the 29 T cell receptor beta chains below, sequenced in a study of blood T cell repertoires in COVID-19. Produced via immunoSEQ multiplex PCR; TCRdb's table is partial and in-frame only. The repertoire has a few hundred thousand clones, over 80% of them found once; the top ten carry about 5%. The sample taken for sequencing was peripheral blood. Receptors were obtained from a man aged 55 to 69 who had recovered from COVID-19.

J is TRBJ1-5 and V is TRBV15, with D tentatively TRBD1 (5 bases). Between the trimmed V and J ends, which lost 2 bases and 7 bases, there was a span of 9 bases. CDR1 and CDR2 from the germline V gene are LNHNV and YYDKDF (reference sequence). CDR3 length: 13 amino acids. CDR3: CATSRQGGQPQHF. The CDR3 DNA follows: TGTGCCACCAGCAGACAGGGTGGCCAGCCCCAGCATTTT.

The V gene is TRBV12-1, the J gene TRBJ2-7; the table assigns TRBD2, which was not confirmed against the DNA. TRBV12-1 is tagged as a pseudogene. The CDR3 spans 18 residues. The CDR3: CASSFWKIAGGPNGEQYF. CDR3 sequence (DNA): TGTGCCAGCAGCTTTTGGAAAATAGCGGGAGGGCCAAATGGGGAGCAGTACTTC.

This clone was seen a single time. CDR3 DNA sequence: TGTGCCAGCAGCTTAGGCGCCTACGAGCAGTACTTC. Translating it yields CASSLGAYEQYF. V usage is TRBV7-9 and J usage is TRBJ2-7; no firm D call. Germline lookup yields CDR1 SEHNR and CDR2 FQNEAQ (reference sequence). V was cut by 1 base and J by 2 bases, with 3 bases left in between. The CDR3 is 12 amino acids.

This clone was picked up one time. The chain joins TRBV10-3 to TRBJ2-1; 12 nucleotides align to TRBD2. V trimming: 4 bases; J trimming: 8 bases; junction bases outside the gene matches: 6. Per the germline V gene, CDR1 is ENHRY and CDR2 is SYGVKD. The CDR3 is made up of 15 amino acids. The CDR3 DNA reads TGTGCCATCAGTGCGACTAGCGGGAGTATCCATGAGCAGTTCTTC. Its protein is CAISATSGSIHEQFF.

The CDR3 spells CASTTSGSSYNEQFF. The DNA for the CDR3 is TGTGCCAGCACTACAAGCGGATCATCCTACAATGAGCAGTTCTTC. V and J are TRBV9 and TRBJ2-1; perhaps TRBD2 as D (5 bases). This CDR3 comprises 15 residues. V shed 6 bases and J shed 1 base, with 14 bases lying between them. Per germline, CDR1 SGDLS and CDR2 YYNGEE.

This chain joins TRBV11-3 and TRBJ1-1; 8 bases are a match to TRBD1. Trimming at V came to 5 bases and at J to 5 bases, leaving 4 bases not matched to a gene. The CDR3 totals 13 residues. CDR1 and CDR2 from the germline V gene are SGHNT and YENEEA. The CDR3 DNA reads as TGTGCCAGCAGCGCGGACAGGGTGACTGAAGCTTTCTTT. This sequence encodes CASSADRVTEAFF.

V and J are TRBV4-1 and TRBJ2-5; 8 bases are a match to TRBD2. Germline CDR1 reads MGHRA; CDR2 reads YSYEKL. The CDR3 has 17 residues. V gave up 1 base and J gave up 2 bases; unmatched junction bases: 9. The CDR3 nucleotides are TGCGCCAGCAGCCAAGGCGGTTTGGCGGGGGGACAAGAGACCCAGTACTTC. This translates into CASSQGGLAGGQETQYF.

The gene calls are TRBV5-1 and TRBJ1-6; no firm D call. CDR1 is SGHRS and CDR2 is YFSETQ in the germline V gene. The CDR3 runs to 14 residues. Trimming shortened V by 4 bases and J by 6 bases, and 11 bases separated the two germline ends. For the CDR3, the DNA is TGCGCCAGCAGCCCCGGGAACGCTAATTCACCCCTCCACTTT. Translation: CASSPGNANSPLHF.

The rearrangement joins TRBV10-3 to TRBJ2-7; TRBD1 matches 10 bases. Germline V CDR1 and CDR2: ENHRY, SYGVKD. Trimming removed 3 bases from V and 0 bases from J; junction bases left unmatched: 5. CDR3 length equals 16 residues. CDR3 residues: CAISDFGTGVSYEQYF. The CDR3 nucleotides read TGTGCCATCAGTGACTTCGGGACAGGGGTCTCCTACGAGCAGTACTTC.

This sequence joins TRBV20-1 and TRBJ2-7; a weak D match, TRBD1 (5 bases). V dropped 3 bases and J dropped 6 bases, with 18 bases sitting between them. Germline values: CDR1 DFQATT, CDR2 SNEGSKA (reference sequence). The CDR3 is made up of 14 amino acids. The CDR3 sequence: CSASARRVQGEQYF. The CDR3 DNA reads as TGCAGTGCTAGTGCACGAAGAGTCCAGGGCGAGCAGTACTTC.

The genes are TRBV7-8 and TRBJ2-1; 7 bases map to TRBD2. Germline V gives CDR1 SGHVS, CDR2 FQNEAQ. The CDR3 sequence is 16 residues long. Trimming removed 0 bases from V and 0 bases from J; junction bases left unmatched: 2. CDR3 sequence reads: CASSLAGLDSYNEQFF. CDR3 DNA sequence: TGTGCCAGCAGCTTAGCTGGACTAGACTCCTACAATGAGCAGTTCTTC.

This clone was seen only once. This chain joins TRBV2 and TRBJ1-1, with 11 nucleotides matching TRBD1. Germline assignment: CDR1 SNHLY and CDR2 FYNNEI. The V segment lost 6 bases and the J segment 5 bases; nucleotides outside the gene matches: 11. This CDR3 comprises 16 residues. CDR3 residues: CASRAPTGTGGTEAFF. The CDR3 nucleotides are TGTGCCAGCAGAGCTCCTACCGGGACAGGGGGGACTGAAGCTTTCTTT.

The CDR3 DNA follows: TGTGCCAGTAGAGGGGGGGGACAGGCCCCCAATCAGCCCCAGCATTTT. It specifies CASRGGGQAPNQPQHF. This chain uses TRBV19 with TRBJ1-5; 8 bases agree with TRBD1. The CDR3 length is 16 residues. Germline CDR1 and CDR2: LNHDA and SQIVND (reference sequence). Trimming cost V 6 bases and J 3 bases; bases outside gene matches: 10.

For the CDR3, the DNA is TGTGCCAGCAGCCCGAGCGGGGGGGCCGTTTTAACAGATACGCAGTATTTT. Amino acids: CASSPSGGAVLTDTQYF. The chain recombines TRBV7-9 with TRBJ2-3, with 10 positions matching TRBD2. V was clipped by 5 bases and J by 3 bases; unmatched bases: 11. From germline, CDR1 is SEHNR and CDR2 FQNEAQ (reference sequence). This CDR3 region has 17 residues.

J is TRBJ2-2 and V is TRBV19; TRBD2 matches at 11 bases. The CDR3 sequence is 17 residues long. Germline CDR1 and CDR2: LNHDA and SQIVND (reference sequence). The trim removed 3 bases at V and 2 bases at J, leaving 5 bases unmatched. The DNA of the CDR3 is TGTGCCAGTAGTATGGCTAGCGGGGGGTTAAACACCGGGGAGCTGTTTTTT. Protein product: CASSMASGGLNTGELFF.

The chain uses TRBV4-1 and TRBJ1-5, with D tentatively TRBD1 (5 bases). This CDR3 contains 18 residues. Germline V lookup: CDR1 MGHRA, CDR2 YSYEKL. The ends were cut back, 0 bases at V and 3 bases at J, with 18 bases in the middle. CDR3 residues: CASSQDLAPGGFNQPQHF. The CDR3 coding sequence is TGCGCCAGCAGCCAAGATCTGGCACCTGGGGGGTTCAATCAGCCCCAGCATTTT.

A single count supports this clone. Other DNA sequences in this sample translate to the same CDR3. The chain links TRBV5-6 to TRBJ1-3, with 7 bases identical to TRBD1. The CDR3 totals 15 residues. Germline V gene sequence: CDR1 SGHDT, CDR2 YYEEEE. The junction had 4 bases not matched to a gene; V was cut back by 3 bases and J by 1 base. The CDR3 reads CASSSDRLSGNTIYF. The CDR3 coding sequence is TGTGCCAGCAGCTCGGACAGGTTATCTGGAAACACCATATATTTT.

This chain uses TRBV19 with TRBJ1-1; D may be TRBD1 (5 bases). The CDR3 consists of 13 residues. CDR1 and CDR2 (germline): LNHDA, SQIVND (reference sequence). Trimming removed 7 bases from V and 6 bases from J, with 15 bases in between. CDR3 region: CASTRGGGSEAFF. In DNA form, the CDR3 reads TGTGCCAGTACCCGGGGGGGTGGCTCTGAAGCTTTCTTT.

The rearrangement joins TRBV5-6 to TRBJ2-2; a weak D match, TRBD2 (6 bases). V was shortened by 0 bases and J by 6 bases, with 12 bases between the two germline ends. Germline values: CDR1 SGHDT, CDR2 YYEEEE. The CDR3 is 15 residues long. The CDR3 protein is CASSLVRGYSGELFF. The CDR3 nucleotides are TGTGCCAGCAGCTTGGTTCGGGGGTACTCCGGGGAGCTGTTTTTT.

This clone occurred once. One end of the junction does not line up with germline, which may come from a read error. This rearrangement joins TRBV3-1 (or the pseudogene TRBV3-2) to TRBJ2-7; D may match TRBD1 or TRBD2 (5 bases each). The germline V gene encodes CDR1 LGHDT and CDR2 YNNKEL (reference sequence). The CDR3 is 15 residues long. The CDR3 bases are TGTGCCAGCAGGCAAGGGGCGGGTAGCTCCTACGAGCAGTACTTC. The encoded protein is CASRQGAGSSYEQYF.

The chain joins TRBV24-1 to TRBJ2-1; 11 nucleotides align to TRBD1. The CDR3 sequence is 15 residues long. V shed 5 bases, J shed 2 bases, and the junction held 1 base outside the gene matches. The V gene's germline CDR1 is KGHDR and CDR2 SFDVKD. The CDR3 DNA sequence: TGTGCCACCAGTGGGACAGGGGGCCCCTACAATGAGCAGTTCTTC. It is translated as CATSGTGGPYNEQFF.

The J gene is TRBJ2-1, the V gene TRBV5-6, with 11 bases fitting TRBD2. This CDR3 is built from 14 residues. From germline, CDR1 is SGHDT and CDR2 YYEEEE. Trimming at V came to 1 base and at J to 9 bases, leaving 3 bases not matched to a gene. The CDR3 loop is CASSLRSGGGEQFF. CDR3 sequence (DNA): TGTGCCAGCAGCTTGCGTAGCGGGGGGGGTGAGCAGTTCTTC.

The chain joins TRBV28 to TRBJ1-1, with TRBD1 matching over 10 bases. This CDR3 region has 14 residues. Germline CDR1 MDHEN, CDR2 SYDVKM. V was pared by 6 bases and J by 4 bases, with 5 bases of the junction left unmatched. CDR3 sequence: CASRAGQGGTEAFF. The CDR3 nucleotides are TGTGCCAGCAGAGCCGGACAGGGGGGCACTGAAGCTTTCTTT.

The V and J genes are TRBV7-2 and TRBJ1-2, with 9 bases matching TRBD1. There are 16 residues in the CDR3. The germline CDR1 and CDR2 sequences are SGHTA and FQGNSA. The ends lost 5 bases at V and 2 bases at J; junction bases unmatched: 9. The CDR3 sequence: CASSAVRDRANYGYTF. DNA for the CDR3: TGTGCCAGCAGCGCAGTCCGGGACAGGGCCAACTATGGCTACACCTTC.

The chain employs TRBV2 and TRBJ2-3; a weak D match, TRBD2 (6 bases). Trimming pared 9 bases from V and 3 bases from J, leaving 10 bases between. The CDR3 covers 12 residues. Germline V gene data show CDR1 as SNHLY and CDR2 as FYNNEI. This CDR3 is CASRGWTDTQYF. The CDR3 bases are TGTGCCAGTCGGGGGTGGACAGATACGCAGTATTTT.

CDR3: CASSLGLASTDTQYF. Written as DNA, the CDR3 is TGTGCCAGCAGCTTAGGGCTAGCTAGCACAGATACGCAGTATTTT. This chain connects TRBV7-9 to TRBJ2-3; possibly TRBD2 for D (5 bases). Trimming shortened V by 1 base and J by 0 bases, and 8 bases separated the two germline ends. Germline CDR1 SEHNR, CDR2 FQNEAQ (reference sequence). The CDR3 length is 15 residues.

This chain uses TRBV20-1 with TRBJ2-1; the match to TRBD1 covers 8 bases. The CDR3 runs to 15 residues. The germline gives CDR1 DFQATT, CDR2 SNEGSKA (reference sequence). The junction had 11 bases not matched to a gene; V was cut back by 3 bases and J by 7 bases. The DNA of the CDR3 is TGCAGTGCTAGTTGGCGGGACAGGCTTGGGAATGAGCAGTTCTTC. As protein: CSASWRDRLGNEQFF.

This clone turned up a few times. The J gene is TRBJ2-1, the V gene TRBV6-1, with D possibly being TRBD2 (6 bases). The CDR3 totals 16 residues. Trimming took off 2 bases at V and 9 bases at J, with 20 bases between the two ends. Germline V gene data show CDR1 as MNHNS and CDR2 as SASEGT. The CDR3 reads CASSETGRSLRGEQFF. In DNA, the CDR3 is TGTGCCAGCAGTGAAACTGGGAGGTCTCTACGGGGTGAGCAGTTCTTC.

This clone was seen a single time. This chain uses TRBV3-1 (or the pseudogene TRBV3-2) with TRBJ1-6; D gene uncertain. Trimming shortened V by 2 bases and J by 0 bases, and 8 bases separated the two germline ends. There are 16 residues in the CDR3. Per germline, CDR1 LGHDT and CDR2 YNNKEL (reference sequence). DNA for the CDR3: TGTGCCAGCAGCCAAATCTCGGGCTCCTATAATTCACCCCTCCACTTT. Its protein is CASSQISGSYNSPLHF.